The 8 T cell receptor beta chains below come from one sample, sequenced in a study of T-cell reconstitution after alpha-beta-depleted transplantation in children. Preparation of the TCRbeta library involved a method that used unique molecular identifiers. Each CDR3 protein is one row after TCRdb ran MiXCR on the PCR reads. Of about 1,000,000 distinct CDR3 sequences listed, less than 30% are singletons. This specimen was PBMCs, mostly from graft donor cells, taken 360 days after TCRalphabeta/CD19-depleted stem cell transplant. The receptors were sampled from a boy younger than two who had a stem cell transplant for SCID, so the T cells may come from the graft donor.

The CDR3 nucleotides are TGCGCCAGCAGTGACCTGGGGGGAAATCAGCCCCAGCATTTT. Encoded protein: CASSDLGGNQPQHF. The rearrangement links TRBV10-2 to TRBJ1-5; TRBD1 might be the D (5 bases). The V end was cut by 3 bases, the J end by 4 bases, with 10 bases between. Germline lookup yields CDR1 WSHSY and CDR2 SAAADI. This CDR3 spans 14 amino acids.

This clonotype has just one count. The rearrangement links TRBV5-1 to TRBJ2-3; a weak D match, TRBD2 (6 bases). Germline CDR1 reads SGHRS; CDR2 reads YFSETQ. The CDR3 has 16 amino acids. The germline V and J ends were trimmed by 0 bases and 6 bases, with 17 bases remaining between them. The CDR3 sequence is CASSLGTAGKGDTQYF. In DNA form, the CDR3 reads TGCGCCAGCAGCTTGGGGACGGCGGGGAAAGGGGATACGCAGTATTTT.

This clonotype was counted many times. The chain couples TRBV7-9 to TRBJ1-5; D is undetermined. The CDR3 is made up of 12 amino acids. Per germline, CDR1 SEHNR and CDR2 FQNEAQ (reference sequence). Between the trimmed V and J ends, which lost 5 bases and 4 bases, there was a span of 6 bases. CDR3 in amino acids: CASSADNQPQHF. CDR3 DNA: TGTGCCAGCAGCGCTGATAATCAGCCCCAGCATTTT.

The chain uses TRBV20-1 and TRBJ2-2; D might be TRBD2 (5 bases). CDR1 is DFQATT and CDR2 is SNEGSKA in the germline V gene (reference sequence). This CDR3 has 14 amino acids. V dropped 3 bases and J dropped 1 base, with 9 bases sitting between them. CDR3 in amino acids: CSASSDGNTGELFF. Here the CDR3 DNA reads TGCAGTGCTAGTAGCGACGGGAACACCGGGGAGCTGTTTTTT.

This chain uses TRBV18 with TRBJ1-6; 7 bases match TRBD1. With V trimmed by 3 bases and J by 8 bases, 7 bases remained unmatched. The CDR3 contains 15 residues. From germline, CDR1 is KGHSH and CDR2 LQKENI. The CDR3 region has the DNA TGTGCCAGCTCACCTTGGACAGGAGGGGATTCACCCCTCCACTTT. Amino acids: CASSPWTGGDSPLHF.

The V gene is TRBV28, the J gene TRBJ2-1; the D call may be TRBD1 or TRBD2 (5 bases each). This CDR3 spans 19 amino acids. The germline V gene encodes CDR1 MDHEN and CDR2 SYDVKM. The V gene lost 5 bases and the J gene lost 1 base, with 24 bases spanning the gap. The chain's CDR3 is CASSHRGRERGSSYNEQFF. The CDR3 nucleotides read TGTGCCAGCAGTCATAGGGGCAGGGAACGGGGCTCATCCTACAATGAGCAGTTCTTC. Full variable domain (remainder filled in from reference TRBV28 and TRBJ2-1): DVKVTQSSRYLVKRTGEKVFLECVQDMDHENMFWYRQDPGLGLRLIYFSYDVKMKEKGDIPEGYSVSREKKERFSLILESASTNQTSMYLCASSHRGRERGSSYNEQFFGPGTRLTVL.

This chain joins TRBV24-1 and TRBJ1-5, with 7 bases fitting TRBD1. After removal of 2 bases from V and 0 bases from J, the junction contained 15 bases not matched to a gene. The CDR3 totals 20 residues. Germline V gene lookup returns CDR1 KGHDR and CDR2 SFDVKD. In DNA, the CDR3 is TGTGCCACCAGTGATTCCCCCTGGACAGGCGCACCCTATAGCAATCAGCCCCAGCATTTT. Amino acid sequence: CATSDSPWTGAPYSNQPQHF.

The chain has TRBV20-1 and TRBJ2-1; D gene uncertain. Trimming removed 4 bases from V and 6 bases from J, with 19 bases in between. This CDR3 spans 15 amino acids. From germline, CDR1 is DFQATT and CDR2 SNEGSKA (reference sequence). The CDR3 nucleotides are TGCAGTGCTACCGACGCCGGACGGAACCCCAATGAGCAGTTCTTC. This gives the protein CSATDAGRNPNEQFF.